The rows below give T cell receptor beta chains drawn from one sample of a study of blood T cell repertoires in COVID-19. The assay was immunoSEQ multiplex PCR, and TCRdb's table has in-frame clones only and misses some. This sample has about 200,000 clones; roughly 88% occur once, and the top ten carry around 5.7%. Material for sequencing was PBMCs or T cells enriched from blood (not recorded which). The receptor source for this set is a middle-aged man with acute COVID-19. The CDR3 runs from the conserved cysteine through the conserved F or W. Each record gives: V gene, clone size, D gene, J gene, CDR3 protein, CDR3 DNA. The D gene is left open where the match is weak. Some rows mark clone size as missing; the rest say once, few, many or name a class of expanded clone.

>TRBV28|-|TRBD1|TRBJ1-2
CASSRPGQGPSNYGYTF
TGTGCCAGCAGTCGTCCGGGACAGGGCCCATCTAACTATGGCTACACCTTC
>TRBV20-1|-|-|TRBJ2-7
CSVADRYEQYF
TGCAGTGTAGCGGACCGCTACGAGCAGTACTTC
>TRBV6-5|-|TRBD2|TRBJ2-2
CASALAGVGSGELFF
TGTGCCAGCGCACTAGCGGGAGTAGGATCCGGGGAGCTGTTTTTT
>TRBV3-1/TRBV3-2|-|-|TRBJ2-1
CASSPSPGKYNEQFF
TGTGCCAGCAGCCCCTCTCCGGGAAAATACAATGAGCAGTTCTTC
>TRBV11-2|-|TRBD2|TRBJ2-1
CASSFLAGGSYNEQFF
TGTGCCAGCAGCTTCTTAGCGGGAGGTTCCTACAATGAGCAGTTCTTC
>TRBV28|once|-|TRBJ2-5
CASSLSGSQETQYF
TGTGCCAGCAGCCTCTCGGGGAGCCAAGAGACCCAGTACTTC
>TRBV24-1|-|TRBD2|TRBJ2-2
CATSDPGGQPTGELFF
TGTGCCACCAGTGACCCGGGAGGCCAACCGACCGGGGAGCTGTTTTTT
>TRBV19|-|TRBD1|TRBJ2-2
CASSIEGQGAGELFF
TGTGCCAGTAGTATCGAGGGACAGGGTGCCGGGGAGCTGTTTTTT
>TRBV9|few|-|TRBJ1-1
CASSVVTGNTEAFF
TGTGCCAGCAGCGTAGTAACTGGGAACACTGAAGCTTTCTTT
>TRBV11-2|-|TRBD1|TRBJ2-1
CASSATGTGRGFF
TGTGCCAGCAGCGCCACCGGGACAGGGAGGGGGTTCTTC
>TRBV9|-|TRBD2|TRBJ2-1
CASSGGTSGRAYNEQFF
TGTGCCAGCAGCGGCGGGACTAGCGGGAGGGCATACAATGAGCAGTTCTTC
>TRBV5-1|-|-|TRBJ2-7
CASRQAWVEIYEQYF
TGCGCCAGCAGGCAGGCGTGGGTTGAAATCTACGAGCAGTACTTC
>TRBV25-1|-|TRBD1|TRBJ1-3
CASSESTGAGNTIYF
TGTGCCAGCAGTGAATCGACAGGGGCTGGAAACACCATATATTTT
>TRBV19|-|-|TRBJ1-1
CASSIVNRVDTEAFF
TGTGCCAGTAGTATAGTTAACAGGGTGGACACTGAAGCTTTCTTT
>TRBV9|-|-|TRBJ1-2
CASSAGQGSYTF
TGTGCCAGCAGCGCCGGACAAGGGAGCTACACCTTC
>TRBV28|-|TRBD1|TRBJ1-3
CASSVSGTGNTGNTIYF
TGTGCCAGCAGTGTCTCCGGGACAGGAAATACTGGAAACACCATATATTTT
>TRBV30|-|TRBD2|TRBJ2-7
CAWSIGLAGSEQYF
TGTGCCTGGAGTATCGGACTAGCGGGAAGCGAGCAGTACTTC
>TRBV20-1|-|-|TRBJ2-5
CSAGDGETQYF
TGCAGTGCGGGAGACGGAGAGACCCAGTACTTC
>TRBV7-9|-|-|TRBJ2-6
CASSFRGSGANVLTF
TGTGCCAGCAGCTTTCGGGGATCTGGGGCCAACGTCCTGACTTTC
>TRBV6-6|few|TRBD1|TRBJ1-4
CASRTGQGREKLFF
TGTGCCAGCAGGACGGGACAGGGTCGCGAAAAACTGTTTTTT
>TRBV6-6|-|TRBD1|TRBJ1-2
CASSFPPGQDYGYTF
TGTGCCAGCAGTTTCCCTCCGGGACAGGACTATGGCTACACCTTC
>TRBV7-3|-|-|TRBJ2-3
CASSSRGGTDTQYF
TGTGCCAGCAGCTCGCGGGGAGGAACGGATACGCAGTATTTT
>TRBV28|-|TRBD2|TRBJ2-1
CASRAGGLIEQFF
TGTGCCAGCCGGGCGGGAGGGCTTATTGAGCAGTTCTTC
>TRBV19|-|TRBD1|TRBJ1-5
CASNGQGNQPQHF
TGTGCCAGCAACGGACAGGGCAATCAGCCCCAGCATTTT
>TRBV7-2|-|-|TRBJ1-2
CASSQDRSYGYTF
TGTGCCAGCAGCCAGGACAGAAGCTATGGCTACACCTTC
>TRBV5-4|-|TRBD2|TRBJ2-5
CASSLRRSGGLAKETQYF
TGTGCCAGCAGCCTGAGGCGTAGTGGGGGACTAGCGAAAGAGACCCAGTACTTC
>TRBV6-5|-|-|TRBJ1-1
CASSYRDGVSGAFF
TGTGCCAGCAGTTACCGCGACGGGGTCTCGGGAGCTTTCTTT
>TRBV6-5|-|-|TRBJ1-1
CASSSPGQLSTEAFF
TGTGCCAGCAGTTCCCCAGGACAGCTCAGCACTGAAGCTTTCTTT
>TRBV27|-|TRBD1|TRBJ1-1
CASSRQGNTEAFF
TGTGCCAGCAGTCGACAGGGTAACACTGAAGCTTTCTTT
>TRBV7-2|-|-|TRBJ2-2
CASSPQVPRVTGELFF
TGTGCCAGCAGCCCGCAGGTACCGAGAGTTACCGGGGAGCTGTTTTTT
>TRBV29-1|-|-|TRBJ1-2
CSAGGTLYGYTF
TGCAGCGCCGGGGGGACTCTCTATGGCTACACCTTC
>TRBV19|-|TRBD1|TRBJ2-2
CASSPRGRVTGELFF
TGTGCCAGTAGCCCAAGGGGGCGGGTCACCGGGGAGCTGTTTTTT
>TRBV30|-|TRBD2|TRBJ2-1
CAFLIAGSYNEQFF
TGTGCCTTTTTGATAGCGGGAAGCTACAATGAGCAGTTCTTC
>TRBV7-8|once|-|TRBJ1-5
CASSLGQVGSSQHF
TGTGCCAGCAGCTTGGGGCAGGTGGGTTCGTCCCAGCATTTT
>TRBV2|-|TRBD1|TRBJ1-1
CASPGQGNTEAFF
TGTGCCAGCCCCGGACAGGGGAACACTGAAGCTTTCTTT
>TRBV5-1|-|-|TRBJ2-7
CASSLLTGTNYEQYF
TGCGCCAGCAGCCTGCTGACCGGGACAAACTACGAGCAGTACTTC
>TRBV9|few|-|TRBJ1-5
CASSVGPGTYQPQHF
TGTGCCAGCAGCGTAGGTCCTGGGACATATCAGCCCCAGCATTTT
>TRBV11-2|-|-|TRBJ2-3
CASSRGPYTDTQYF
TGTGCCAGCAGCAGGGGTCCCTACACAGATACGCAGTATTTT
>TRBV19|-|-|TRBJ1-6
CASSAGYRSPLHF
TGTGCCAGTAGTGCAGGGTATCGTTCACCCCTCCACTTT
>TRBV2|-|-|TRBJ2-6
CARGRGGPNPSSGANVLTF
TGTGCCAGAGGGCGGGGCGGGCCCAACCCTTCCTCTGGGGCCAACGTCCTGACTTTC
>TRBV18|-|-|TRBJ2-7
CASSPTSTAVYEQYF
TGTGCCAGCTCACCAACTAGTACTGCGGTCTACGAGCAGTACTTC
>TRBV6-5|-|-|TRBJ2-3
CASSYSRGIPDTQYF
TGTGCCAGCAGTTACTCGAGAGGGATCCCAGATACGCAGTATTTT